Detailed here is one TCR beta chain. The data were taken from a study of blood T cell repertoires in COVID-19. Overall study: Both acute and convalescent COVID-19 samples were obtained from the United States, Italy and Spain. Sources were T cells, B-cell-depleted T cells, or PBMCs; the material itself was cDNA or gDNA.

As handled by the study authors: Cell counts per sample came from amplifying reference gene primers. Method: immunoSEQ multiplex PCR; TCRdb's copy keeps in-frame clones and lacks some. V and J calls and clone size are as listed in that table; D and trimming were resolved from the DNA. Of hundreds of thousands of clones listed, about four fifths were seen once; the top ten hold 6% to 8%. It was during active infection that Seattle patients were enrolled and then longitudinally followed. The specimen was peripheral blood. The sequence came from an elderly woman with COVID-19, enrolled during active disease.

The chain's CDR3 is CAWNSDSYEQYF. For the CDR3, the DNA is TGTGCCTGGAACTCGGACAGTTACGAGCAGTACTTC. The chain combines TRBV30 with TRBJ2-7, with D perhaps matching TRBD1 (6 bases). CDR3 length equals 12 residues. Germline V CDR1 and CDR2: GTSNPN, SVGIG (reference sequence). The V gene lost 4 bases and the J gene lost 4 bases, with 11 bases spanning the gap.